The present T cell receptor beta chain was sequenced within a study of cytomegalovirus exposure and HLA in healthy donors. Study-level points and caveats: A later analysis showed HLA-associated TCR beta chains outstripping equally common others in clonal expansion. Immune exposure data for these donors was limited to CMV serostatus. Reportedly, fewer N-insertions than the approximately 600-donor mean appeared in an Asian-associated ancestry cluster in a later analysis.

A note on this clone: Its antigen is unknown.

Germline CDR1 MDHEN, CDR2 SYDVKM. This CDR3 has 16 amino acids. Between the trimmed V and J ends, which lost 7 bases and 0 bases, there was a span of 16 bases. This PCR relied on a set of 60 Vbeta primers and 13 Jbeta primers. This table comes from immunoSEQ multiplex PCR, and its TCRdb copy is limited to in-frame clones, with some not included. The top ten clones hold about 2.5% of a sample with 90,000 to 100,000 clones, about two thirds of them seen once. This sequence joins TRBV28 and TRBJ1-3; no clear D gene. The specimen was PBMCs. The TCR originated in a man in his forties or fifties in good health and CMV-seronegative. CDR3 sequence reads: CASNGEGSISGNTIYF. The CDR3 nucleotides read TGTGCCAGCAACGGGGAGGGCAGCATCTCTGGAAACACCATATATTTT.